These 16 T cell receptor beta chains share one sample of origin, sequenced in a study of blood T cell repertoires in COVID-19. Here immunoSEQ multiplex PCR was the method, and the copy in TCRdb shows in-frame clones only, minus some. The sample shows about 180,000 clones, around 80% of them seen only once. Sequencing used peripheral blood. These receptors came from a middle-aged woman with COVID-19, enrolled during active disease.

CDR3 residues: CASSYVGGTDTQYF. CDR3 in DNA: TGTGCCAGCAGCTATGTAGGGGGCACAGATACGCAGTATTTT. This chain joins TRBV11-3 and TRBJ2-3, with a tentative D call TRBD1 (5 bases). V was trimmed by 4 bases and J by 1 base, leaving 9 bases between them. The CDR3 contains 14 residues. Germline CDR1 reads SGHNT; CDR2 reads YENEEA.

This rearrangement joins TRBV19 to TRBJ1-5; a possible D gene is TRBD1 (5 bases). Germline assignment: CDR1 LNHDA and CDR2 SQIVND (reference sequence). V lost 5 bases to trimming and J lost 0 bases, with 17 bases between them. The CDR3 consists of 17 residues. The CDR3 nucleotides read TGTGCCAGTAGTCTGGTCGGGGGGAGCTTTAGCAATCAGCCCCAGCATTTT. As protein: CASSLVGGSFSNQPQHF.

The gene calls are TRBV2 and TRBJ2-3; no definite D call. The CDR3 has 14 residues. Germline values: CDR1 SNHLY, CDR2 FYNNEI. Deletions cut 3 bases from V and 2 bases from J, with 9 bases between. In nucleotides, the CDR3 is TGTGCCAGCAGTGATTACTACAACACAGATACGCAGTATTTT. It specifies CASSDYYNTDTQYF.

This clone was counted a single time. This rearrangement joins TRBV5-4 to TRBJ2-1, with D maybe TRBD2 (5 bases). Trimming took 0 bases from V and 7 from J, leaving 11 bases between them. Per the germline V gene, CDR1 is SGHNT and CDR2 is YYREEE (reference sequence). This CDR3 is built from 14 residues. CDR3 protein: CASSLVPEANEQFF. The CDR3 coding sequence is TGTGCCAGCAGCTTGGTACCGGAGGCTAATGAGCAGTTCTTC. The variable domain in full, completed from reference TRBV5-4 and TRBJ2-1, reads ETGVTQSPTHLIKTRGQQVTLRCSSQSGHNTVSWYQQALGQGPQFIFQYYREEENGRGNFPPRFSGLQFPNYSSELNVNALELDDSALYLCASSLVPEANEQFFGPGTRLTVL.

This chain connects TRBV28 to TRBJ2-1; 8 positions agree with TRBD1. CDR3 size: 14 residues. The germline V gene encodes CDR1 MDHEN and CDR2 SYDVKM. The V segment lost 3 bases and the J segment 7 bases; nucleotides outside the gene matches: 5. The CDR3 spells CASSFRQGRNEQFF. The CDR3 bases are TGTGCCAGCAGTTTCCGACAGGGGAGGAATGAGCAGTTCTTC.

This chain connects TRBV5-1 to TRBJ1-4; D might be TRBD1 (6 bases). Trimming removed 4 bases from V and 7 bases from J, with 14 bases in between. The CDR3 length is 14 residues. Germline V gives CDR1 SGHRS, CDR2 YFSETQ. The DNA of the CDR3 is TGCGCCAGCAGCGCCAGGGGTTTTGGTGAAAAACTGTTTTTT. Translating gives CASSARGFGEKLFF.

The chain links TRBV6-1 to TRBJ1-2; D possibly corresponds to TRBD1 (5 bases). Trimming cost V 3 bases and J 4 bases, with 9 bases left between them. CDR1 and CDR2 from the germline V gene are MNHNS and SASEGT. This CDR3 region has 13 residues. CDR3 DNA sequence: TGTGCCAGCAGTGACAGGGTGGCCTATGGCTACACCTTC. Amino acids: CASSDRVAYGYTF.

V and J are TRBV12-3 or TRBV12-4 and TRBJ1-1; D ambiguous. The CDR3 runs to 12 residues. V lost 7 bases, J lost 5 bases, and 11 bases lay in between. The CDR3 bases are TGTGCCAGCATAGGAGGGAATACTGAAGCTTTCTTT. Residues: CASIGGNTEAFF.

This clone was seen only once. The V gene is TRBV12-3 or TRBV12-4, the J gene TRBJ2-5, with D perhaps TRBD1 (5 bases). The CDR3 is made up of 13 amino acids. The ends were cut back, 3 bases at V and 5 bases at J, with 10 bases in the middle. CDR3 in amino acids: CASSFATAETQYF. The CDR3 DNA reads TGTGCCAGCAGTTTTGCGACAGCGGAGACCCAGTACTTC.

CDR3 DNA sequence: TGTGCCAGCAGCCCACAGGCGAACACTGAAGCTTTCTTT. Amino acid sequence: CASSPQANTEAFF. V gene TRBV7-3 combines with J gene TRBJ1-1, with a possible D match to TRBD1 (5 bases). This CDR3 has 13 residues. Trimming shortened V by 5 bases and J by 1 base, and 8 bases separated the two germline ends. The germline gives CDR1 SGHTA, CDR2 FQGTGA.

J is TRBJ2-5 and V is TRBV19; D is ambiguous. The germline V gene encodes CDR1 LNHDA and CDR2 SQIVND (reference sequence). V dropped 4 bases and J dropped 3 bases, with 3 bases sitting between them. The CDR3 loop spans 11 amino acids. This CDR3 reads CASSREETQYF. CDR3 sequence (DNA): TGTGCCAGTAGTAGAGAAGAGACCCAGTACTTC.

This chain links TRBV4-1 with TRBJ1-3; D call uncertain. The CDR3 sequence is 13 residues long. Germline V CDR1 and CDR2: MGHRA, YSYEKL. Deletions cut 4 bases from V and 8 bases from J, with 12 bases between. CDR3 in amino acids: CASSPQSGDTIYF. CDR3 coding DNA: TGCGCCAGCAGCCCTCAGTCGGGAGACACCATATATTTT.

The chain employs TRBV24-1 and TRBJ2-7; possible D gene TRBD2, 6 bases. This CDR3 region has 17 residues. Trimming removed 5 bases at V and 7 bases at J, with 26 bases between. In germline, CDR1 is KGHDR, CDR2 SFDVKD. CDR3 coding DNA: TGTGCCACCAGTGGAACGGGAGAGAGGGCCCTTACGAGTGAGCAGTACTTC. It codes for CATSGTGERALTSEQYF.

The CDR3 sequence is CASSQTRQGYTDTQYF. The CDR3 nucleotides read TGTGCCAGCAGCCAGACGAGGCAGGGATACACAGATACGCAGTATTTT. The chain carries TRBV4-2 and TRBJ2-3; perhaps TRBD1 as D (5 bases). V gave up 3 bases and J gave up 2 bases, with 15 bases separating them. The germline gives CDR1 LGHNA, CDR2 YNFKEQ. CDR3 length equals 16 residues.

The chain recombines TRBV27 with TRBJ2-3; TRBD2 matches at 8 bases. V lost 7 bases and J lost 14; bases outside the gene matches: 11. CDR1 is MNHEY and CDR2 is SMNVEV in the germline V gene (reference sequence). CDR3 length: 12 residues. The CDR3 is CASMGGVAGRYF. The CDR3 DNA sequence: TGTGCCAGCATGGGTGGCGTAGCGGGACGGTATTTT.

V is TRBV9 and J is TRBJ2-7; TRBD2 agrees at 7 bases. Germline V gene sequence: CDR1 SGDLS, CDR2 YYNGEE. V lost 0 bases, J lost 0 bases, and 0 bases stayed unmatched. This CDR3 has 14 amino acids. DNA of the CDR3: TGTGCCAGCAGCGTAGCTAGCGGCTCCTACGAGCAGTACTTC. It encodes CASSVASGSYEQYF. The full variable domain, rest sourced from reference TRBV9 and TRBJ2-7, is DSGVTQTPKHLITATGQRVTLRCSPRSGDLSVYWYQQSLDQGLQFLIQYYNGEERAKGNILERFSAQQFPDLHSELNLSSLELGDSALYFCASSVASGSYEQYFGPGTRLTVT.